These 17 T cell receptor beta chains were sequenced from one sample in a study of CD8 T cells in Susac syndrome. An input of about 0.5 to 1 ug of RNA was subjected to reverse transcription using random hexamers. TCRdb re-analysed the immunoSEQ multiplex PCR reads in MiXCR, keeping a single row per CDR3 protein. Found here are 160,000 or so distinct CDR3 sequences, 90% to 95% of them singletons; the top ten hold 0.16%. The source material was CD4+ T cells from PBMCs. These receptors were collected from a human donor with Susac syndrome.

The V call is TRBV2, the J call TRBJ1-6; the D is unclear. Germline V gives CDR1 SNHLY, CDR2 FYNNEI. The CDR3 loop spans 13 amino acids. V was pared by 6 bases and J by 6 bases, with 9 bases between. The CDR3: CASSPSANSPLHF. As DNA, the CDR3 is TGTGCCAGCAGCCCTTCCGCTAATTCACCCCTCCACTTT.

The chain is built from TRBV5-4 and TRBJ2-1; no clear D. V dropped 2 bases and J dropped 0 bases, with 6 bases sitting between them. The CDR3 extends over 14 amino acids. Germline V lookup: CDR1 SGHNT, CDR2 YYREEE (reference sequence). The CDR3 coding sequence is TGTGCCAGCAGCTTCTCGGACTCCTACAATGAGCAGTTCTTC. It is translated as CASSFSDSYNEQFF.

J is TRBJ2-4 and V is TRBV20-1; D is unresolved. The CDR3 extends over 10 amino acids. V was cut by 1 base and J by 6 bases, with 1 base left in between. Germline V gene lookup returns CDR1 DFQATT and CDR2 SNEGSKA (reference sequence). The CDR3, as DNA: TGCAGTGCTAGAGGAAACATTCAGTACTTC. Translating it yields CSARGNIQYF.

The table lists this clonotype with a count of one. The V and J genes are TRBV10-3 and TRBJ2-7; D perhaps matches TRBD2 (5 bases). V was shortened by 6 bases and J by 4 bases, with 13 bases between the two germline ends. The germline V gene encodes CDR1 ENHRY and CDR2 SYGVKD. The CDR3 is made up of 13 amino acids. CDR3 in DNA: TGTGCCATCAGGGCCGGGGATGGGTACGAGCAGTACTTC. Amino acids: CAIRAGDGYEQYF.

Concerning this clonotype: Compared with germline, one end of the junction differs, possibly owing to a read error. J is TRBJ2-5 and V is TRBV12-3 or TRBV12-4; 8 positions match TRBD2. CDR3 length: 15 amino acids. DNA for the CDR3: TGTGCCAGCAGATTAGCGGGAACTTTCCAAGAGACCCAGTACTTC. Translation: CASRLAGTFQETQYF.

The genes are TRBV6-1 and TRBJ1-2; D perhaps matches TRBD1 (6 bases). Trimming stripped 5 bases from V and 7 bases from J, with 17 bases between. Germline V gives CDR1 MNHNS, CDR2 SASEGT. The length of the CDR3 is 14 residues. CDR3 amino acids: CASSRDTGLTGYTF. CDR3 DNA: TGTGCCAGCAGTCGGGACACGGGGCTGACTGGCTACACCTTC.

This clonotype was picked up one time. The rearrangement uses TRBV6-6 and TRBJ2-3; D gene uncertain. Per the germline V gene, CDR1 is MNHNY and CDR2 is SVGAGI (reference sequence). The CDR3 consists of 13 residues. V shed 7 bases and J shed 2 bases, with 10 bases lying between them. CDR3 region: CASTQRNTDTQYF. The CDR3 DNA reads TGTGCCAGCACACAACGAAACACAGATACGCAGTATTTT.

This sequence joins TRBV20-1 and TRBJ2-5; TRBD2 might be the D (5 bases). Looked up from germline, CDR1 is DFQATT and CDR2 is SNEGSKA (reference sequence). The CDR3 is 12 residues long. Trimming removed 4 bases at V and 5 bases at J, with 11 bases between. The CDR3: CSAIFGGETQYF. CDR3 sequence (DNA): TGCAGTGCTATTTTCGGCGGGGAGACCCAGTACTTC.

The gene calls are TRBV24-1 and TRBJ1-2; D perhaps matches TRBD1 (5 bases). The CDR3 loop spans 13 amino acids. Trimming pared 3 bases from V and 6 bases from J, leaving 10 bases between. CDR1 is KGHDR, CDR2 SFDVKD, per germline. The CDR3 loop is CATSDPSGHGYTF. CDR3 nucleotide sequence: TGTGCCACCAGTGATCCCTCGGGGCATGGCTACACCTTC.

CDR3 sequence reads: CASSQDFLGQTYEQYF. In DNA form, the CDR3 reads TGTGCCAGCAGCCAAGATTTTCTAGGACAAACCTACGAGCAGTACTTC. The chain recombines TRBV4-2 with TRBJ2-7; D is perhaps TRBD1 (5 bases). Trimming took off 0 bases at V and 2 bases at J, with 14 bases between the two ends. Germline-derived CDR1 and CDR2 are LGHNA and YNFKEQ. This CDR3 comprises 16 residues.

This clonotype was counted between two and nine times. Compared with germline, one end of the junction differs, possibly owing to a read error. CDR3 nucleotide sequence: TGCAGTGCTCCTACTAATTATGGCTACACCTTC. This translates into CSAPTNYGYTF. The chain combines TRBV20-1 with TRBJ1-2; D is undetermined. The CDR3 is made up of 11 amino acids. CDR1 DFQATT and CDR2 SNEGSKA come from the germline V gene (reference sequence).

To note about this clonotype: A read error may produce the germline difference seen at one junction end. CDR3 sequence reads: CASSQDSNRPQHF. DNA of the CDR3: TGTGCCAGCAGCCAAGACAGCAATCGGCCCCAGCATTTT. The chain combines TRBV3-1 with TRBJ1-5; D not resolved. The CDR3 covers 13 residues. CDR1 and CDR2 from the germline V gene are LGHDT and YNNKEL (reference sequence).

The V and J genes are TRBV12-3 or TRBV12-4 and TRBJ2-1, with no clear D. The CDR3 has 12 residues. The germline V and J ends were trimmed by 6 bases and 8 bases, with 11 bases remaining between them. The CDR3 DNA follows: TGTGCCAGCAGACTTGCTTTCCATGAGCAGTTCTTC. Protein product: CASRLAFHEQFF.

The V and J genes are TRBV6-2 or TRBV6-3 and TRBJ2-1; 7 bases fit TRBD2. Trimming removed 8 bases from V and 2 bases from J; junction bases left unmatched: 6. Germline-derived CDR1 and CDR2 are MNHEY and SVGEGT. The CDR3 runs 14 residues. The CDR3 protein is CASRAGPPYNEQFF. In DNA, the CDR3 is TGTGCCAGCCGAGCGGGGCCACCCTACAATGAGCAGTTCTTC.

This clonotype was picked up one time. V and J are TRBV20-1 and TRBJ1-1; possibly TRBD1 for D (5 bases). The CDR3 covers 12 residues. Germline V gives CDR1 DFQATT, CDR2 SNEGSKA (reference sequence). Trimming took off 6 bases at V and 2 bases at J, with 10 bases between the two ends. CDR3 nucleotides: TGCAGTGCCCCCGGGGGAAACACTGAAGCTTTCTTT. Translation gives CSAPGGNTEAFF.

The CDR3 protein is CATSRVSGDEQFF. Written as DNA, the CDR3 is TGTGCCACCAGCAGAGTTTCAGGGGATGAGCAGTTCTTC. This chain connects TRBV15 to TRBJ2-1; D may be TRBD1 (6 bases). Germline CDR1 is LNHNV and CDR2 is YYDKDF (reference sequence). Trimming left V 1 base short and J 8 bases short, with 9 bases between. The length of the CDR3 is 13 residues.

This rearrangement joins TRBV4-2 to TRBJ1-4; D is unresolved. Looked up from germline, CDR1 is LGHNA and CDR2 is YNFKEQ. There are 13 residues in the CDR3. V lost 10 bases and J lost 7, with 16 bases in between. For the CDR3, the DNA is TGTGCCAACCGACGGAACATGGGTGAAAAACTGTTTTTT. This translates into CANRRNMGEKLFF.